Presented here are 20 T cell receptor beta chains from one specimen sequenced in a study of cytomegalovirus exposure and HLA in healthy donors. The PCR had 60 Vbeta and 13 Jbeta primers. The repertoire was sequenced with immunoSEQ multiplex PCR; TCRdb's copy has only in-frame clones and lacks some. The sample records about 170,000 clones, over 70% being singletons. Material for sequencing was PBMCs. Receptor source: a woman aged 45-65 years in good health and CMV-seropositive.

The chain carries TRBV9 and TRBJ1-3; D unresolved. V shed 2 bases and J shed 3 bases, with 9 bases lying between them. Germline V gene sequence: CDR1 SGDLS, CDR2 YYNGEE. CDR3 size: 14 residues. DNA of the CDR3: TGTGCCAGCAGCGTCGGGGAGGGTGGAAACACCATATATTTT. As protein: CASSVGEGGNTIYF. Complete variable domain (other parts from reference TRBV9 and TRBJ1-3): DSGVTQTPKHLITATGQRVTLRCSPRSGDLSVYWYQQSLDQGLQFLIQYYNGEERAKGNILERFSAQQFPDLHSELNLSSLELGDSALYFCASSVGEGGNTIYFGEGSWLTVV.

The chain carries TRBV4-3 and TRBJ2-5; TRBD2 is a possible D gene (6 bases). Trimming took 0 bases from V and 0 from J, leaving 14 bases between them. CDR3 length equals 17 residues. CDR1 and CDR2 (germline): LGHNA, YSLEER. CDR3 nucleotides: TGCGCCAGCAGCCAAGATGAGGCCGGGGGAGACCAAGAGACCCAGTACTTC. Its protein is CASSQDEAGGDQETQYF.

The chain combines TRBV4-1 with TRBJ1-4, with TRBD1 matching 9 bases. J was trimmed by 5 bases and V by 4 bases; bases with no gene match: 14. Germline-derived CDR1 and CDR2 are MGHRA and YSYEKL. CDR3 length: 18 amino acids. CDR3 amino acids: CASSREGPGTGKNEKLFF. The CDR3 nucleotides are TGCGCCAGCAGCCGCGAAGGACCCGGGACAGGGAAGAATGAAAAACTGTTTTTT.

J is TRBJ2-1 and V is TRBV7-8; the D gene is possibly TRBD2 (5 bases). Germline CDR1 SGHVS, CDR2 FQNEAQ. Trimming pared 3 bases from V and 8 bases from J, leaving 20 bases between. The CDR3 loop spans 16 amino acids. This CDR3 is CASSLRPGIVTHEQFF. The CDR3 DNA follows: TGTGCCAGCAGCTTGCGCCCCGGGATAGTAACCCATGAGCAGTTCTTC.

This clone was found a few times. The chain couples TRBV5-5 to TRBJ2-5, with a weak D call TRBD2 (6 bases). The CDR3 spans 14 residues. The V and J ends lost 4 bases and 5 bases respectively, with 15 bases between them. Germline V lookup: CDR1 SGHKS, CDR2 YYEKEE (reference sequence). Written as DNA, the CDR3 is TGTGCCAGCAGCGCCCGGGGGACGAGCGAGACCCAGTACTTC. Translating it yields CASSARGTSETQYF.

On this clone itself: Compared with germline, one end of the junction differs, possibly owing to a read error. V gene TRBV6-5 combines with J gene TRBJ2-6; D possibly corresponds to TRBD1 (6 bases). This CDR3 has 15 amino acids. Germline V gives CDR1 MNHEY, CDR2 SVGAGI. The CDR3 coding sequence is TGTGCCAGCAGGGACAGCTTCTCTGGGGCCAACGGCCTGACTTTC. Translating it yields CASRDSFSGANGLTF.

A word on this clone: Germline and junction disagree at one end, which may indicate a read error. The chain joins TRBV2 to TRBJ2-1, with 12 bases matching TRBD2. There are 16 residues in the CDR3. Germline values: CDR1 SNHLY, CDR2 FYNNEI. The CDR3 DNA sequence: TGTGCCAGCAGTTTACCCGGGACTAGCGGGTGGAATGGGCAGTTCTTC. As protein: CASSLPGTSGWNGQFF.

In its sample, this clone was seen once. The J gene is TRBJ2-7, the V gene TRBV25-1; 8 positions agree with TRBD1. CDR3 size: 14 residues. CDR1 and CDR2 (germline): MGHDK, SYGVNS. The J segment lost 4 bases and the V segment lost 8 bases, leaving 10 bases of the junction unmatched. CDR3 DNA sequence: TGTGCCAGCCGAACCTCAGGGGGCGCTTACGAGCAGTACTTC. Its protein product is CASRTSGGAYEQYF.

The chain links TRBV7-2 to TRBJ2-1, with 9 positions matching TRBD2. With V trimmed by 1 base and J by 10 bases, 5 bases remained unmatched. Germline CDR1 reads SGHTA; CDR2 reads FQGNSA. The CDR3 spans 14 residues. The CDR3 DNA sequence: TGTGCCAGCAGCTTAGTTCGGCTAGCGGGAGAGCAGTTCTTC. It codes for CASSLVRLAGEQFF.

The V gene is TRBV19, the J gene TRBJ2-3; D is perhaps TRBD1 (6 bases). Germline values: CDR1 LNHDA, CDR2 SQIVND (reference sequence). The CDR3 spans 15 residues. Trimming took off 6 bases at V and 6 bases at J, with 19 bases between the two ends. The CDR3 nucleotides read TGTGCCAGTAGCCCGGGACAAAACGAGGGGGATACGCAGTATTTT. This sequence encodes CASSPGQNEGDTQYF. The full variable domain, rest sourced from reference TRBV19 and TRBJ2-3, is DGGITQSPKYLFRKEGQNVTLSCEQNLNHDAMYWYRQDPGQGLRLIYYSQIVNDFQKGDIAEGYSVSREKKESFPLTVTSAQKNPTAFYLCASSPGQNEGDTQYFGPGTRLTVL.

This clone was picked up a small number of times. The gene calls are TRBV5-1 and TRBJ2-7; 7 positions agree with TRBD1. CDR1 and CDR2 (germline): SGHRS, YFSETQ. The CDR3 is 15 residues long. V shed 4 bases, J shed 9 bases, and the junction held 16 bases outside the gene matches. CDR3 sequence reads: CASSPATGSAGVQYF. The CDR3 nucleotides read TGCGCCAGCAGCCCCGCGACAGGGAGCGCGGGCGTGCAGTACTTC.

The chain employs TRBV2 and TRBJ1-1, with unresolved D. V was pared by 2 bases and J by 3 bases, with 7 bases between. CDR1 is SNHLY and CDR2 is FYNNEI in the germline V gene. The CDR3 spans 13 residues. The CDR3 DNA follows: TGTGCCAGCAGTGAAAGAGTTTACACTGAAGCTTTCTTT. Protein product: CASSERVYTEAFF.

The sample holds one count of this clone. This sequence joins TRBV1 and TRBJ1-1. TRBV1 is deemed a pseudogene. CDR3 length equals 16 residues. CDR3 sequence reads: CTSSQSPERESTEAFF. The CDR3 nucleotides are TGCACCAGCAGCCAATCCCCCGAAAGGGAGAGCACTGAAGCTTTCTTT.

V and J are TRBV5-1 and TRBJ1-4; 9 positions agree with TRBD1. Germline V gene lookup returns CDR1 SGHRS and CDR2 YFSETQ. V shed 4 bases, J shed 7 bases, and the junction held 5 bases outside the gene matches. There are 14 residues in the CDR3. CDR3 bases: TGCGCCAGCAGCCACGGGACAGGGAGTGAAAAACTGTTTTTT. It specifies CASSHGTGSEKLFF.

By proportion, this clone is medium-sized. J is TRBJ1-5 and V is TRBV28; D is unclear. The germline CDR1 and CDR2 sequences are MDHEN and SYDVKM. The CDR3 length is 16 residues. Trimming shortened V by 2 bases and J by 5 bases, and 16 bases separated the two germline ends. The CDR3 DNA reads TGTGCCAGCAGTTTAAAGAGGTCTTATCATGATCAGCCCCAGCATTTT. Residues: CASSLKRSYHDQPQHF. Based on the CDR3 plus reference TRBV28 and TRBJ1-5, the full variable domain is DVKVTQSSRYLVKRTGEKVFLECVQDMDHENMFWYRQDPGLGLRLIYFSYDVKMKEKGDIPEGYSVSREKKERFSLILESASTNQTSMYLCASSLKRSYHDQPQHFGDGTRLSIL.

CDR3 region: CASSIPPGGSYGYTF. The CDR3 DNA is TGTGCCAGTAGTATACCCCCCGGGGGTTCCTATGGCTACACCTTC. The rearrangement links TRBV19 to TRBJ1-2; D is possibly TRBD1 (5 bases). The CDR3 consists of 15 residues. CDR1 and CDR2 (germline): LNHDA, SQIVND (reference sequence). V shed 2 bases and J shed 4 bases, with 14 bases lying between them.

The chain combines TRBV14 with TRBJ2-7; a weak D match, TRBD1 (6 bases). The CDR3 contains 13 residues. Germline loops: CDR1 SGHDN, CDR2 FVKESK. V lost 4 bases to trimming and J lost 6 bases, with 13 bases between them. CDR3 nucleotide sequence: TGTGCCAGCAGCCGTGATTTACAGGGCGAGCAGTACTTC. Translating gives CASSRDLQGEQYF.

The V call is TRBV7-9, the J call TRBJ2-7; D is undetermined. Germline loops: CDR1 SEHNR, CDR2 FQNEAQ (reference sequence). CDR3 length: 16 amino acids. V lost 5 bases and J lost 1, with 18 bases in between. CDR3 protein: CASSIYSSPWSYEQYF. The CDR3 DNA follows: TGTGCCAGCAGCATTTACTCCTCCCCCTGGTCCTACGAGCAGTACTTC. The full variable domain, its missing parts supplied by reference TRBV7-9 and TRBJ2-7, is DTGVSQNPRHKITKRGQNVTFRCDPISEHNRLYWYRQTLGQGPEFLTYFQNEAQLEKSRLLSDRFSAERPKGSFSTLEIQRTEQGDSAMYLCASSIYSSPWSYEQYFGPGTRLTVT.

This sequence joins TRBV7-2 and TRBJ1-6; a possible D gene is TRBD1 (6 bases). Trimming shortened V by 1 base and J by 7 bases, and 8 bases separated the two germline ends. This CDR3 has 14 residues. Germline V gives CDR1 SGHTA, CDR2 FQGNSA. In DNA, the CDR3 is TGTGCCAGCAGCTTAGTTCAGGGGAATTCACCCCTCCACTTT. Encoded protein: CASSLVQGNSPLHF.

V and J are TRBV28 and TRBJ1-5; D gene ambiguous. V dropped 6 bases and J dropped 0 bases, with 12 bases sitting between them. CDR1 MDHEN and CDR2 SYDVKM come from the germline V gene. The CDR3 is made up of 15 amino acids. The CDR3 DNA is TGTGCCAGCAGCCCCCCCGGGAATAGCAATCAGCCCCAGCATTTT. Protein sequence: CASSPPGNSNQPQHF.